Below, 18 T cell receptor beta chains from the same sample are listed, as sequenced in a study of identical twins. TCRdb re-called the 5' RACE reads through MiXCR, storing one row per CDR3 protein. In the table there are 500,000 to 650,000 distinct CDR3 sequences, around 7.4% of which are singletons. These data were also filed under a second study, of yellow fever vaccine responses in identical twins.

The sample consisted of PBMCs. Every receptor here comes from a woman younger than 30 in good health.

This clonotype was counted ten times or more. The V and J genes are TRBV7-9 and TRBJ2-3; 8 bases match TRBD2. Germline-derived CDR1 and CDR2 are SEHNR and FQNEAQ (reference sequence). V gave up 1 base and J gave up 8 bases; unmatched junction bases: 5. The CDR3 contains 14 residues. CDR3 amino acids: CASSLEGLASTQYF. In nucleotides, the CDR3 is TGTGCCAGCAGCTTAGAAGGACTAGCATCTACGCAGTATTTT.

Ten or more counts support this clonotype. The chain is built from TRBV5-1 and TRBJ2-3; 8 positions agree with TRBD2. With 2 bases clipped from V and 0 bases from J, the junction kept 5 bases outside the gene matches. The CDR3 totals 16 residues. Germline V lookup: CDR1 SGHRS, CDR2 YFSETQ. The chain's CDR3 is CASSFVAGSSTDTQYF. DNA for the CDR3: TGCGCCAGCAGCTTTGTAGCGGGAAGCAGCACAGATACGCAGTATTTT.

This clonotype appeared a few times. The chain is built from TRBV5-1 and TRBJ1-1; TRBD1 matches at 7 bases. Germline lookup yields CDR1 SGHRS and CDR2 YFSETQ. Losses at the gene ends were 4 bases for V and 0 bases for J; bases not matched to a gene: 6. The CDR3 is 15 amino acids. The CDR3 spells CASSGQTGMNTEAFF. The CDR3 DNA sequence: TGCGCCAGCAGCGGACAGACAGGGATGAACACTGAAGCTTTCTTT.

Only a few counts were recorded for this clonotype. The chain combines TRBV10-3 with TRBJ2-1, with TRBD1 matching 8 bases. The CDR3 runs to 13 residues. Germline V gene sequence: CDR1 ENHRY, CDR2 SYGVKD. Germline trimming cut 6 bases from V and 9 bases from J; bases unmatched to any gene: 7. The CDR3 nucleotides are TGTGCCATCAGCCGGACAGGGCTCACTGAGCAGTTCTTC. It specifies CAISRTGLTEQFF.

This clonotype was counted at least ten times. The DNA for the CDR3 is TGCAGTGCTAACCCAAAAGAGACCCAGTACTTC. This translates into CSANPKETQYF. V usage is TRBV20-1 and J usage is TRBJ2-5; D gene ambiguous. The germline V gene has CDR1 DFQATT and CDR2 SNEGSKA (reference sequence). The CDR3 is 11 residues long. Trimming shortened V by 4 bases and J by 3 bases, and 6 bases separated the two germline ends.

This clonotype was seen at least ten times. The chain carries TRBV10-3 and TRBJ1-5; D is uncertain. The CDR3 is 15 residues long. With 2 bases removed from V and 0 bases from J, the gap between germline ends came to 8 bases. CDR1 ENHRY and CDR2 SYGVKD come from the germline V gene. The CDR3 here is CAISEGRSSNQPQHF. Written as DNA, the CDR3 is TGTGCCATCAGTGAGGGCAGAAGTAGCAATCAGCCCCAGCATTTT.

The rearrangement uses TRBV12-3 or TRBV12-4 and TRBJ2-5; 8 bases map to TRBD1. V lost 3 bases, J lost 4 bases, and 7 bases stayed unmatched. The CDR3 length is 15 residues. CDR3 in DNA: TGTGCCAGCAGTTTGGGCAGGGGGCGCCGAGAGACCCAGTACTTC. The encoded protein is CASSLGRGRRETQYF.

This clonotype has a count of ten or more. V usage is TRBV4-1 and J usage is TRBJ2-3; D is unresolved. The CDR3 has 14 amino acids. V lost 1 base and J 3 bases, leaving 8 bases between the germline ends. Germline-derived CDR1 and CDR2 are MGHRA and YSYEKL. CDR3 DNA: TGCGCCAGCAGCCAAGCTGCCGAAACAGATACGCAGTATTTT. Translating gives CASSQAAETDTQYF.

The rearrangement uses TRBV2 and TRBJ2-2; unclear D gene. CDR3 length equals 17 residues. V was clipped by 0 bases and J by 6 bases, with 17 bases between them. Germline lookup yields CDR1 SNHLY and CDR2 FYNNEI. In DNA form, the CDR3 reads TGTGCCAGCAGTGAAGCGCGATTGTCGCTTTGGGCCGGGGAGCTGTTTTTT. Translating gives CASSEARLSLWAGELFF.

The rearrangement joins TRBV12-3 or TRBV12-4 to TRBJ2-1; D perhaps matches TRBD1 (5 bases). The CDR3 consists of 12 residues. Deletions cut 2 bases from V and 9 bases from J, with 8 bases between. The CDR3 bases are TGTGCCAGCAGTTTAAGGGGTGTTGAGCAGTTCTTC. It is translated as CASSLRGVEQFF.

This clonotype has more than one count but fewer than ten. V is TRBV20-1 and J is TRBJ2-7; 8 bases align to TRBD1. The CDR3 runs 13 residues. The germline V gene has CDR1 DFQATT and CDR2 SNEGSKA (reference sequence). The junction had 6 bases not matched to a gene; V was cut back by 5 bases and J by 3 bases. CDR3 in DNA: TGCAGTGCTGTTAGACAGGGGAGCTACGAGCAGTACGTC. Amino acid sequence: CSAVRQGSYEQYV.

This clonotype was seen many times. The chain employs TRBV12-3 or TRBV12-4 and TRBJ2-1, with 9 bases aligning to TRBD2. The V segment lost 6 bases and the J segment 7 bases; nucleotides outside the gene matches: 10. CDR3 size: 15 residues. The CDR3 protein is CASSPGAGGRNEQFF. The CDR3 DNA reads as TGTGCCAGCAGCCCTGGGGCGGGGGGGCGGAATGAGCAGTTCTTC.

The chain combines TRBV12-3 or TRBV12-4 with TRBJ1-1; a weak D match, TRBD1 (6 bases). V was cut by 3 bases and J by 3 bases, with 11 bases left in between. The CDR3 runs to 14 residues. The CDR3 reads CASSFAGVHTEAFF. In DNA form, the CDR3 reads TGTGCCAGCAGTTTTGCAGGGGTGCACACTGAAGCTTTCTTT.

This clonotype was counted ten times or more. This chain joins TRBV4-1 and TRBJ2-5; D gene ambiguous. Trimming removed 5 bases at V and 2 bases at J, with 6 bases between. CDR3 length: 12 amino acids. The germline V gene has CDR1 MGHRA and CDR2 YSYEKL. In DNA, the CDR3 is TGCGCCAGCAGCGATCTGCAAGAGACCCAGTACTTC. Its translation: CASSDLQETQYF.

This clonotype turned up a few times. The J gene is TRBJ2-7, the V gene TRBV3-1; 9 bases map to TRBD2. The CDR3 covers 16 residues. CDR1 is LGHDT, CDR2 YNNKEL, per germline (reference sequence). With 4 bases clipped from V and 3 bases from J, the junction kept 10 bases outside the gene matches. DNA of the CDR3: TGTGCCAGCAGCCCCCCCTTCGGTAGCGGGAGCTACGAGCAGTACTTC. Protein sequence: CASSPPFGSGSYEQYF.

About this clonotype itself: At one end, the junction sequence differs from germline, possibly due to a read error. The gene calls are TRBV3-1 and TRBJ1-1; D is possibly TRBD1 (5 bases). Per the germline V gene, CDR1 is LGHDT and CDR2 is YNNKEL (reference sequence). This CDR3 is 15 amino acids long. The CDR3 nucleotides are TGTGCCAGCAGACAAGGACACCCGAAGAACACTGAAGCTTTCTTT. This encodes CASRQGHPKNTEAFF.

This clonotype appeared many times. V is TRBV9 and J is TRBJ2-2; the match to TRBD2 covers 7 bases. V shed 0 bases, J shed 7 bases, and the junction held 6 bases outside the gene matches. CDR3 length: 15 amino acids. The germline V gene encodes CDR1 SGDLS and CDR2 YYNGEE. The CDR3 reads CASSVGLAENGELFF. Here the CDR3 DNA reads TGTGCCAGCAGCGTAGGCCTAGCGGAGAACGGGGAGCTGTTTTTT.

This clonotype has a count of ten or more. This rearrangement joins TRBV3-1 to TRBJ2-2; D possibly corresponds to TRBD1 (6 bases). Trimming cost V 1 base and J 9 bases, with 21 bases left between them. This CDR3 has 17 amino acids. The germline V gene has CDR1 LGHDT and CDR2 YNNKEL (reference sequence). This CDR3 reads CASSQARLTGLSRELFF. The CDR3 nucleotides are TGTGCCAGCAGCCAAGCCCGATTGACAGGCTTGAGCAGGGAGCTGTTTTTT.